These 14 T cell receptor beta chains were sequenced from one sample in a study of CD8 T cells in ankylosing spondylitis. Which antigens these TCRs recognize remains unknown. Each CDR3 protein is one row after TCRdb ran MiXCR on the 5' RACE reads. The repertoire consists of over 600,000 distinct CDR3 sequences, with 15% to 20% occurring once and the leading ten covering around 19%. Study observations and caveats: For ankylosing spondylitis blood, a TCR beta motif of several highly homologous variants appeared characteristic.

Sequenced input: blood, either unsorted or a sorted T cell fraction (not recorded which). The source of these receptors is a male donor with ankylosing spondylitis.

This rearrangement joins TRBV6-1 to TRBJ2-7; the match to TRBD2 covers 12 bases. With V trimmed by 6 bases and J by 0 bases, 15 bases remained unmatched. Germline CDR1 and CDR2: MNHNS and SASEGT. The CDR3 runs to 19 residues. The DNA of the CDR3 is TGTGCCAGCAGCGGACGCCTGGGACTAGCGGGCAAGAGCTCCTACGAGCAGTACTTC. Amino acid sequence: CASSGRLGLAGKSSYEQYF.

This clonotype was detected a few times. The chain is built from TRBV5-1 and TRBJ1-2; D is unclear. Per germline, CDR1 SGHRS and CDR2 YFSETQ. Between the trimmed V and J ends, which lost 0 bases and 4 bases, there was a span of 10 bases. The CDR3 extends over 14 amino acids. CDR3 nucleotide sequence: TGCGCCAGCAGCTTGGCCTTTGAAGGCTATGGCTACACCTTC. It encodes CASSLAFEGYGYTF.

This clonotype came up a few times. The rearrangement joins TRBV20-1 to TRBJ2-7; D uncertain. V lost 6 bases and J lost 0, with 15 bases in between. CDR1 and CDR2 (germline): DFQATT, SNEGSKA (reference sequence). The CDR3 is 14 residues long. The DNA of the CDR3 is TGCAGTGCCGAGACCCTCGGGTCCTCCTACGAGCAGTACTTC. This sequence encodes CSAETLGSSYEQYF.

In this sample, this clonotype turned up a few times. In DNA, the CDR3 is TGCGCCAGCAGCTTGGAAGGCGGGAGTTCATCAGATACGCAGTATTTT. It translates to CASSLEGGSSSDTQYF. The V and J genes are TRBV5-1 and TRBJ2-3; 7 nucleotides align to TRBD2. This CDR3 region has 16 residues. Germline lookup yields CDR1 SGHRS and CDR2 YFSETQ. V shed 0 bases, J shed 4 bases, and the junction held 8 bases outside the gene matches.

This clonotype was seen a few times. The chain links TRBV29-1 to TRBJ1-2, with D possibly being TRBD1 (6 bases). The V end was cut by 3 bases, the J end by 8 bases, with 16 bases between. Per germline, CDR1 SQVTM and CDR2 ANQGSEA. There are 13 residues in the CDR3. The CDR3 sequence: CSVDSITGKGYTF. The CDR3 DNA reads as TGCAGCGTTGATTCTATTACAGGGAAAGGCTACACCTTC.

The V call is TRBV28, the J call TRBJ1-1; D may be TRBD1 (5 bases). This CDR3 region has 14 residues. Trimming took off 1 base at V and 5 bases at J, with 11 bases between the two ends. Germline CDR1 is MDHEN and CDR2 is SYDVKM. CDR3 nucleotides: TGTGCCAGCAGTTTATCTGGGGGGTGGACTGAAGCTTTCTTT. It is translated as CASSLSGGWTEAFF.

The chain couples TRBV5-1 to TRBJ2-1; 8 bases map to TRBD2. The CDR3 consists of 15 residues. Germline assignment: CDR1 SGHRS and CDR2 YFSETQ. V lost 7 bases to trimming and J lost 0 bases; unmatched junction nucleotides: 6. CDR3 residues: CASRQRESSYNEQFF. The CDR3, as DNA: TGCGCCAGCCGCCAGCGGGAGAGCTCCTACAATGAGCAGTTCTTC.

This clonotype was counted only a few times. The CDR3 is CASSLRGGGSLYEQYF. The CDR3 region has the DNA TGTGCCAGCAGTTTGCGGGGAGGTGGCTCCCTCTACGAGCAGTACTTC. The chain combines TRBV27 with TRBJ2-7; D might be TRBD2 (6 bases). The V end was cut by 3 bases, the J end by 3 bases, with 18 bases between. CDR1 is MNHEY, CDR2 SMNVEV, per germline (reference sequence). This CDR3 is built from 16 residues.

The chain recombines TRBV12-3 or TRBV12-4 with TRBJ1-3, with D possibly matching TRBD1 (6 bases). Trimming pared 3 bases from V and 4 bases from J, leaving 10 bases between. The CDR3 is 14 residues long. As DNA, the CDR3 is TGTGCCAGCAGTTTCGCAGGGGTAGGAAACACCATATATTTT. This translates into CASSFAGVGNTIYF.

Ten or more counts support this clonotype. The chain links TRBV11-1 to TRBJ2-5, with D perhaps TRBD2 (6 bases). The CDR3 extends over 15 amino acids. CDR1 SGHAT and CDR2 FQDESV come from the germline V gene (reference sequence). The V end was cut by 5 bases, the J end by 1 base, with 14 bases between. Here the CDR3 reads CASSHRRTTQETQYF. CDR3 nucleotide sequence: TGTGCCAGCAGCCACCGACGGACTACCCAAGAGACCCAGTACTTC.

The V call is TRBV6-2 or TRBV6-3, the J call TRBJ2-7; weak D call: TRBD2 (6 bases). Germline V gene data show CDR1 as MNHEY and CDR2 as SVGEGT. V was trimmed by 6 bases and J by 2 bases, leaving 14 bases between them. The CDR3 length is 14 residues. The CDR3 bases are TGTGCCAGCAGCGACGGGACTCCCCCCTACGAGCAGTACTTC. It encodes CASSDGTPPYEQYF.

This clonotype was seen more than once but under ten times. The V gene is TRBV4-2, the J gene TRBJ1-2, with D possibly matching TRBD1 (5 bases). Trimming stripped 3 bases from V and 3 bases from J, with 14 bases between. Germline assignment: CDR1 LGHNA and CDR2 YNFKEQ. The CDR3 contains 15 residues. CDR3 bases: TGTGCCAGCAGCCAGGGACCACCTCGGGACTATGGCTACACCTTC. It specifies CASSQGPPRDYGYTF.

This clonotype came up a few times. J is TRBJ2-2 and V is TRBV2; the D gene is possibly TRBD1 (5 bases). Germline-derived CDR1 and CDR2 are SNHLY and FYNNEI. The CDR3 is 15 residues long. V was shortened by 3 bases and J by 0 bases, with 8 bases between the two germline ends. The CDR3 here is CASSDRVANTGELFF. The CDR3 DNA sequence: TGTGCCAGCAGTGACAGGGTAGCGAACACCGGGGAGCTGTTTTTT.

The chain combines TRBV7-2 with TRBJ2-7, with D perhaps TRBD1 (6 bases). This CDR3 is 16 amino acids long. The germline V and J ends were trimmed by 5 bases and 3 bases, with 20 bases remaining between them. CDR1 and CDR2 (germline): SGHTA, FQGNSA. Here the CDR3 DNA reads TGTGCCAGCAGCCCAGACAAGACAATAGGGGGCTACGAGCAGTACTTC. This gives the protein CASSPDKTIGGYEQYF. Using reference TRBV7-2 and TRBJ2-7 for the parts outside the CDR3, the full variable domain is GAGVSQSPSNKVTEKGKDVELRCDPISGHTALYWYRQSLGQGLEFLIYFQGNSAPDKSGLPSDRFSAERTGGSVSTLTIQRTQQEDSAVYLCASSPDKTIGGYEQYFGPGTRLTVT.